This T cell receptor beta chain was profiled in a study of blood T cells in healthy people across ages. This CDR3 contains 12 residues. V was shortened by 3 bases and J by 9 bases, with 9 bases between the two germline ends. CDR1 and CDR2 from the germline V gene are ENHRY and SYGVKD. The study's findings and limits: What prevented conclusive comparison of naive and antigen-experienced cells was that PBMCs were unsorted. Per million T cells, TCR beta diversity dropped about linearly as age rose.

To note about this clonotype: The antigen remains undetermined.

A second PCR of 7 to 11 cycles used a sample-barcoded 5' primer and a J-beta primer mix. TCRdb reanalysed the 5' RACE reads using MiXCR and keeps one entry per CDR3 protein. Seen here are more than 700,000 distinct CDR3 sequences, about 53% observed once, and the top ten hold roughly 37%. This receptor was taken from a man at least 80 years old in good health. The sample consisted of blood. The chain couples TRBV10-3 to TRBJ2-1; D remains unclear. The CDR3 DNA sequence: TGTGCCATCAGTGAAGGTCCGCTTGAGCAGTTCTTC. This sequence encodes CAISEGPLEQFF.